This T cell receptor beta chain was obtained from a study of CXCR3-negative and CXCR3-positive naive CD8 T cells. Overall study results and limits: Naive CXCR3-positive cells had TRB CDR3s more hydrophobic than those of CXCR3-negative naive cells.

Concerning this clonotype: As yet, its antigen is unknown.

The germline V gene encodes CDR1 SQVTM and CDR2 ANQGSEA. This CDR3 has 14 residues. It was by 5' RACE with UMI labels that the TRB cDNA libraries were prepared. One entry per CDR3 protein, without DNA, is what TCRdb gives after re-calling the 5' RACE reads. This table holds approximately 59,000 distinct CDR3 sequences. The TCR was taken from a human donor in good health. Some clones in this sample may be carry-over from other donors' samples. Sequencing was carried out using naive CXCR3+ CD8+ T cells from blood. The subset here: CD45RO-CCR7+CD27+CD95- naive CD8+ T cells expressing CXCR3 (TNR3+). The chain uses TRBV29-1 and TRBJ2-5. The CDR3 protein is CSVEDMTTQETQYF.